Each of the 25 T cell receptor beta chains below was sequenced from the same sample in a study of beta chain features in type 1 diabetes. Whole-study results and caveats: Shortening that was moderate but significant affected the TCRB CDR3s of Type 1 diabetes patients in all four CD4+ subsets.

Reverse transcription of all isolated RNA meant that expressed TCRB transcripts were sequenced. The assay was immunoSEQ multiplex PCR, and TCRdb's table has in-frame clones only and misses some. The table records more than 250,000 clones, roughly 22% of them present only once. Their specific antigens are unknown. The material sequenced was naive CD4+ T cells from blood. The receptors originated from a woman aged 40 to 55 with type 1 diabetes.

The chain couples TRBV6-6 to TRBJ2-5; TRBD1 is a possible D gene (5 bases). Trimming took 5 bases from V and 4 from J, leaving 5 bases between them. Germline V gene sequence: CDR1 MNHNY, CDR2 SVGAGI (reference sequence). The CDR3 is 11 amino acids. Written as DNA, the CDR3 is TGTGCCAGCAGTGACAGAGAGACCCAGTACTTC. Residues: CASSDRETQYF.

The chain recombines TRBV29-1 with TRBJ1-2; 9 bases line up with TRBD1. Per germline, CDR1 SQVTM and CDR2 ANQGSEA. The length of the CDR3 is 13 residues. Germline trimming cut 3 bases from V and 7 bases from J; bases unmatched to any gene: 6. DNA of the CDR3: TGCAGCGTTGATCTACAGGGGGCGGGTGGCTACACCTTC. Protein product: CSVDLQGAGGYTF.

V usage is TRBV4-1 and J usage is TRBJ2-5; 11 bases line up with TRBD2. Trimming cost V 2 bases and J 5 bases; bases outside gene matches: 4. The CDR3 runs 15 residues. In germline, CDR1 is MGHRA, CDR2 YSYEKL. CDR3 sequence (DNA): TGCGCCAGCAGCCAACCGTTAGCGGGGGGGGAGACCCAGTACTTC. Protein sequence: CASSQPLAGGETQYF.

The CDR3 is CASSGQGFAYEQYF. CDR3 coding DNA: TGTGCCAGCAGCGGGCAGGGCTTCGCCTACGAGCAGTACTTC. This chain links TRBV2 with TRBJ2-7, with D possibly being TRBD1 (5 bases). This CDR3 is built from 14 residues. Germline CDR1 SNHLY, CDR2 FYNNEI. Between the trimmed V and J ends, which lost 6 bases and 2 bases, there was a span of 14 bases.

There are a few counts of this clone. Distinct nucleotide sequences in the sample also encode this CDR3. This chain uses TRBV29-1 with TRBJ1-1; D is uncertain. The CDR3 is made up of 13 amino acids. The germline V gene encodes CDR1 SQVTM and CDR2 ANQGSEA. V was trimmed by 3 bases and J by 0 bases, leaving 8 bases between them. The CDR3 protein is CSVEGRLNTEAFF. The DNA of the CDR3 is TGCAGCGTTGAGGGCAGATTGAACACTGAAGCTTTCTTT. Full variable domain (rest looked up from reference TRBV29-1 and TRBJ1-1): SAVISQKPSRDICQRGTSLTIQCQVDSQVTMMFWYRQQPGQSLTLIATANQGSEATYESGFVIDKFPISRPNLTFSTLTVSNMSPEDSSIYLCSVEGRLNTEAFFGQGTRLTVV.

This clone was observed a few times. The chain couples TRBV7-2 to TRBJ2-7; D is possibly TRBD2 (5 bases). The V and J ends lost 2 bases and 4 bases respectively, with 15 bases between them. The CDR3 extends over 15 amino acids. Germline V gene lookup returns CDR1 SGHTA and CDR2 FQGNSA. The CDR3 sequence is CASSLRRGLEYEQYF. For the CDR3, the DNA is TGTGCCAGCAGCTTAAGGAGAGGACTCGAATACGAGCAGTACTTC.

The chain employs TRBV29-1 and TRBJ1-1; D is unresolved. This CDR3 is 14 amino acids long. The germline CDR1 and CDR2 sequences are SQVTM and ANQGSEA. The V end lost 4 bases, the J end lost 1 base, and 13 bases lay between the germline ends. CDR3 sequence reads: CSVGDMGRNTEAFF. CDR3 nucleotide sequence: TGCAGCGTTGGTGATATGGGCCGGAACACTGAAGCTTTCTTT. The full variable domain, with the rest looked up from reference TRBV29-1 and TRBJ1-1, is SAVISQKPSRDICQRGTSLTIQCQVDSQVTMMFWYRQQPGQSLTLIATANQGSEATYESGFVIDKFPISRPNLTFSTLTVSNMSPEDSSIYLCSVGDMGRNTEAFFGQGTRLTVV.

In this sample, this clone turned up a few times. The chain combines TRBV28 with TRBJ1-1; 8 bases fit TRBD1. CDR1 and CDR2 (germline): MDHEN, SYDVKM. The CDR3 is 16 residues long. Trimming took 6 bases from V and 1 from J; bases not matched to a gene: 10. The CDR3 DNA follows: TGTGCCAGCAGCTTGACAGGGGCTACTGGGAACACTGAAGCTTTCTTT. It specifies CASSLTGATGNTEAFF.

This clone showed up just a few times. The chain uses TRBV19 and TRBJ1-1; the match to TRBD1 covers 8 bases. The J segment lost 5 bases and the V segment lost 5 bases, leaving 7 bases of the junction unmatched. The CDR3 length is 14 residues. The germline V gene has CDR1 LNHDA and CDR2 SQIVND (reference sequence). This CDR3 is CASSFGQGRTEAFF. The DNA for the CDR3 is TGTGCCAGTAGTTTTGGACAGGGACGGACTGAAGCTTTCTTT.

The chain carries TRBV4-3 and TRBJ2-2; D perhaps matches TRBD1 (6 bases). The germline V and J ends were trimmed by 0 bases and 7 bases, with 15 bases remaining between them. Germline V gives CDR1 LGHNA, CDR2 YSLEER. The CDR3 loop spans 16 amino acids. The CDR3 nucleotides are TGCGCCAGCAGCCAAGAACAGGACAGTTTCATCGGGGAGCTGTTTTTT. Protein sequence: CASSQEQDSFIGELFF.

The rearrangement links TRBV4-3 to TRBJ2-3; TRBD1 matches 8 bases. V trimming: 4 bases; J trimming: 3 bases; junction bases outside the gene matches: 6. CDR1 is LGHNA, CDR2 YSLEER, per germline. CDR3 length: 15 residues. In nucleotides, the CDR3 is TGCGCCAGCAGCCTTACAGGGGGTCAAACAGATACGCAGTATTTT. As protein: CASSLTGGQTDTQYF.

The rearrangement joins TRBV18 to TRBJ1-1, with D hard to call. The CDR3 loop spans 13 amino acids. The V end lost 6 bases, the J end lost 4 bases, and 12 bases lay between the germline ends. CDR1 is KGHSH, CDR2 LQKENI, per germline. CDR3: CASSSAPSTEAFF. DNA of the CDR3: TGTGCCAGCTCGTCCGCACCGAGCACTGAAGCTTTCTTT.

V gene TRBV4-2 combines with J gene TRBJ1-1; D unclear. The CDR3 covers 12 residues. Trimming stripped 1 base from V and 11 bases from J, with 11 bases between. CDR1 LGHNA and CDR2 YNFKEQ come from the germline V gene. In nucleotides, the CDR3 is TGTGCCAGCAGCCAAGGAGGCAGAGAGGCTTTCTTT. Its protein product is CASSQGGREAFF.

This clone was observed a few times. The gene calls are TRBV2 and TRBJ1-3, with no clear D. Looked up from germline, CDR1 is SNHLY and CDR2 is FYNNEI. V lost 2 bases and J lost 0, with 8 bases in between. The CDR3 is 15 residues long. CDR3 residues: CASSEIGVSGNTIYF. CDR3 nucleotide sequence: TGTGCCAGCAGTGAAATAGGAGTCTCTGGAAACACCATATATTTT.

This clone has more than one count but fewer than ten. The gene calls are TRBV29-1 and TRBJ2-3; a possible D gene is TRBD2 (6 bases). CDR1 is SQVTM and CDR2 is ANQGSEA in the germline V gene. The V gene lost 3 bases and the J gene lost 4 bases, with 11 bases spanning the gap. This CDR3 region has 13 residues. The CDR3 loop reads CSVEGGISDTQYF. Written as DNA, the CDR3 is TGCAGCGTTGAGGGGGGAATCTCAGATACGCAGTATTTT.

This chain connects TRBV7-2 to TRBJ1-5, with D possibly matching TRBD1 (5 bases). The CDR3 is 13 amino acids. With 4 bases removed from V and 4 bases from J, the gap between germline ends came to 8 bases. Germline V gene lookup returns CDR1 SGHTA and CDR2 FQGNSA. DNA of the CDR3: TGTGCCAGCAGCTCACAGGTAAATCAGCCCCAGCATTTT. Translating it yields CASSSQVNQPQHF.

This clone occurred a few times. V usage is TRBV7-9 and J usage is TRBJ2-7; D not certain. Per germline, CDR1 SEHNR and CDR2 FQNEAQ (reference sequence). With 5 bases removed from V and 5 bases from J, the gap between germline ends came to 4 bases. This CDR3 spans 10 amino acids. The CDR3 loop reads CASSLHEQYF. CDR3 DNA sequence: TGTGCCAGCAGCCTCCACGAGCAGTACTTC.

The table lists this clone with a few counts. This rearrangement joins TRBV28 to TRBJ2-1; D is uncertain. The V end was cut by 5 bases, the J end by 6 bases, with 5 bases between. This CDR3 has 11 residues. Germline CDR1 is MDHEN and CDR2 is SYDVKM. The CDR3 reads CASSPLNEQFF. The CDR3 bases are TGTGCCAGCAGTCCCCTCAATGAGCAGTTCTTC.

This clone has just a few counts. The rearrangement joins TRBV9 to TRBJ2-1, with D possibly TRBD2 on 6 matching bases. V was shortened by 0 bases and J by 5 bases, with 12 bases between the two germline ends. CDR1 is SGDLS, CDR2 YYNGEE, per germline. The CDR3 consists of 15 residues. This chain's CDR3 is CASSVGLGGDNEQFF. The CDR3 DNA reads as TGTGCCAGCAGCGTAGGGCTAGGAGGGGACAATGAGCAGTTCTTC. Supplemented by reference TRBV9 and TRBJ2-1, the full variable domain reads DSGVTQTPKHLITATGQRVTLRCSPRSGDLSVYWYQQSLDQGLQFLIQYYNGEERAKGNILERFSAQQFPDLHSELNLSSLELGDSALYFCASSVGLGGDNEQFFGPGTRLTVL.

The chain is built from TRBV11-1 and TRBJ1-1, with 8 bases aligning to TRBD1. V lost 1 base and J lost 5; bases outside the gene matches: 6. CDR3 length: 15 residues. The germline V gene has CDR1 SGHAT and CDR2 FQDESV (reference sequence). The CDR3 DNA sequence: TGTGCCAGCAGCTTAGAGCAGGGGGCAACGACTGAAGCTTTCTTT. Protein product: CASSLEQGATTEAFF.

This clone has just one count. The chain carries TRBV14 and TRBJ2-7; TRBD1 matches 11 bases. The V and J ends lost 4 bases and 1 base, in that order; junction bases with no gene match: 9. Germline values: CDR1 SGHDN, CDR2 FVKESK. This CDR3 is built from 17 residues. The CDR3 loop is CASSPVRGDRGSYEQYF. The CDR3 DNA follows: TGTGCCAGCAGCCCAGTCAGGGGGGACAGGGGGTCCTACGAGCAGTACTTC.

This clone was found a few times. The chain couples TRBV28 to TRBJ1-2; 9 bases are shared with TRBD1. The CDR3 extends over 12 amino acids. V lost 6 bases and J lost 7; bases outside the gene matches: 3. In germline, CDR1 is MDHEN, CDR2 SYDVKM. The CDR3 DNA sequence: TGTGCCAGCAGACCGACAGGGGGTGGCTACACCTTC. Its protein is CASRPTGGGYTF.

The chain has TRBV28 and TRBJ2-7, with TRBD2 matching 7 bases. The CDR3 is 14 residues long. V shed 4 bases, J shed 5 bases, and the junction held 8 bases outside the gene matches. The germline gives CDR1 MDHEN, CDR2 SYDVKM. CDR3 in amino acids: CASSSPLALDEQYF. CDR3 DNA sequence: TGTGCCAGCAGTTCCCCACTAGCGTTGGACGAGCAGTACTTC.

The J gene is TRBJ1-4, the V gene TRBV9; TRBD1 is a possible D gene (5 bases). This CDR3 has 16 residues. Germline CDR1 is SGDLS and CDR2 is YYNGEE. Trimming stripped 4 bases from V and 0 bases from J, with 13 bases between. Here the CDR3 reads CASSQGHAATNEKLFF. The CDR3 coding sequence is TGTGCCAGCAGCCAGGGTCACGCAGCAACTAATGAAAAACTGTTTTTT. Using reference TRBV9 and TRBJ1-4 for the parts outside the CDR3, the full variable domain is DSGVTQTPKHLITATGQRVTLRCSPRSGDLSVYWYQQSLDQGLQFLIQYYNGEERAKGNILERFSAQQFPDLHSELNLSSLELGDSALYFCASSQGHAATNEKLFFGSGTQLSVL.

There are a few counts of this clone. The V and J genes are TRBV7-2 and TRBJ2-4, with D possibly TRBD1 on 6 matching bases. V was cut by 2 bases and J by 0 bases, with 20 bases left in between. Per germline, CDR1 SGHTA and CDR2 FQGNSA. The CDR3 contains 19 residues. CDR3 protein: CASSLSGVGGSIAKNIQYF. Written as DNA, the CDR3 is TGTGCCAGCAGCTTATCTGGAGTTGGGGGCTCCATAGCCAAAAACATTCAGTACTTC.